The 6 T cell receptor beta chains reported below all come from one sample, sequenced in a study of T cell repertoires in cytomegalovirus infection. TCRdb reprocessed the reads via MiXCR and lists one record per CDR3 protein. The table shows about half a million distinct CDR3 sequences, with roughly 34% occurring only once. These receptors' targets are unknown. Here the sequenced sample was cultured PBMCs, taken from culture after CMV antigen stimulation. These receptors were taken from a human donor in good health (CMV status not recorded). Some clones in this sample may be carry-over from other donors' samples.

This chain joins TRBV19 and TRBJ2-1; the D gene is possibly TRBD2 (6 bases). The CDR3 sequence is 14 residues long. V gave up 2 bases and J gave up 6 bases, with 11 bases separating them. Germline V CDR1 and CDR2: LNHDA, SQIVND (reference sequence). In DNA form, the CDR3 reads TGTGCCAGTAGTATAATCGGGAGTTCCAATGAGCAGTTCTTC. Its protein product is CASSIIGSSNEQFF.

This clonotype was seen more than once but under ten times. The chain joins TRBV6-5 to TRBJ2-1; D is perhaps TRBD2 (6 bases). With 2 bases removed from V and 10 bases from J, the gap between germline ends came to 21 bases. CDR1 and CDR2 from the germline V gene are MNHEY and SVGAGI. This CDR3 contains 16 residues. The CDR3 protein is CASSYGDSGVVREQFF. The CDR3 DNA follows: TGTGCCAGCAGTTACGGCGACTCGGGGGTGGTCCGAGAGCAGTTCTTC.

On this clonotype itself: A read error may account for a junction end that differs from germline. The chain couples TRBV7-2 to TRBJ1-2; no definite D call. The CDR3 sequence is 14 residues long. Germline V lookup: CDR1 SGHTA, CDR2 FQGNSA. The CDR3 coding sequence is TGTGCCAGCAGCTTAGCGATGGGATACTATGTCTACACCTTC. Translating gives CASSLAMGYYVYTF.

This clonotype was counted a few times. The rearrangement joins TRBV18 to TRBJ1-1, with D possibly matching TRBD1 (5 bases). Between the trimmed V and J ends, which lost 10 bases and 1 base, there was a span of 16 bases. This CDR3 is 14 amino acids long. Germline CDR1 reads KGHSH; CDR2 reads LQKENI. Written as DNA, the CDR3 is TGTGCCACCACGCCGAACGGACAGAACACTGAAGCTTTCTTT. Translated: CATTPNGQNTEAFF.

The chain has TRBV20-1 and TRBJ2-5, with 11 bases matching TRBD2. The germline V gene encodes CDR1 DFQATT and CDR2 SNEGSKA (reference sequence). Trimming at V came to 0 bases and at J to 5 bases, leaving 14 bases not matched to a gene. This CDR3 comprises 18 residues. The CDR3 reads CSARDRPRLAGRAETQYF. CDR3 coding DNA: TGCAGTGCTAGAGATCGCCCGAGACTAGCGGGAAGGGCGGAGACCCAGTACTTC.

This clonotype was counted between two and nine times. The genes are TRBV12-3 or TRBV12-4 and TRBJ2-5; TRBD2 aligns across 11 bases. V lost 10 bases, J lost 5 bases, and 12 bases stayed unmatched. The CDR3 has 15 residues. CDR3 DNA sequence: TGTGCCACCGGAGCTAGCGGGAGGCCTGGGGAGACCCAGTACTTC. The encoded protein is CATGASGRPGETQYF.